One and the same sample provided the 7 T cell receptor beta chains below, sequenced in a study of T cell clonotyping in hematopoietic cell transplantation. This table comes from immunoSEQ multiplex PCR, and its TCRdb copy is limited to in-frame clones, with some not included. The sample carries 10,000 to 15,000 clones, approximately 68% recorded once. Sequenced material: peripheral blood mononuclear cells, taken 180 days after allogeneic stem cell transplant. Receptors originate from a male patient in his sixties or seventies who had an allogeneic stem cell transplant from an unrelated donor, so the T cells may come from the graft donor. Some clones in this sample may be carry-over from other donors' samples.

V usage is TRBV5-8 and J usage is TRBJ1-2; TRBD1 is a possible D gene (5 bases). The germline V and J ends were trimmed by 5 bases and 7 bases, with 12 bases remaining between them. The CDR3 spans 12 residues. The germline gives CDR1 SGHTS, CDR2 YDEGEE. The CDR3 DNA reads TGTGCCAGCAGGTTCCAGACAGCTGGCTACACCTTC. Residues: CASRFQTAGYTF.

Here the CDR3 DNA reads TGTGCCAGCAGCGAAACAGGGGGCGCGTTCCCCGAGCAGTACTTC. Encoded protein: CASSETGGAFPEQYF. The rearrangement joins TRBV5-4 to TRBJ2-7, with TRBD1 matching over 9 bases. The ends lost 4 bases at V and 6 bases at J; junction bases unmatched: 11. CDR1 SGHNT and CDR2 YYREEE come from the germline V gene (reference sequence). The CDR3 has 15 residues.

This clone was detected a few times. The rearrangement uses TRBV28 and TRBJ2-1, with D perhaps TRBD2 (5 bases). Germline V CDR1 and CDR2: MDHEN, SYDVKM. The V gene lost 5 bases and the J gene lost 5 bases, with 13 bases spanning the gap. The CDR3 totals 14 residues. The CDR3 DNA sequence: TGTGCCAGCAGTCTACCGGACGGGAACAATGAGCAGTTCTTC. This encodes CASSLPDGNNEQFF.

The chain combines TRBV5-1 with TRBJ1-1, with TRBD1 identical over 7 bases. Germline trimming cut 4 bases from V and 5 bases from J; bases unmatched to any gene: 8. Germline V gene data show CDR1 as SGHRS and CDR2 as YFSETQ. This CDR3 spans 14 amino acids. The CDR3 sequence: CASSGGQRGTEAFF. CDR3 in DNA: TGCGCCAGCAGCGGGGGACAGCGGGGGACTGAAGCTTTCTTT. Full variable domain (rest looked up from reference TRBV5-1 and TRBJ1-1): KAGVTQTPRYLIKTRGQQVTLSCSPISGHRSVSWYQQTPGQGLQFLFEYFSETQRNKGNFPGRFSGRQFSNSRSEMNVSTLELGDSALYLCASSGGQRGTEAFFGQGTRLTVV.

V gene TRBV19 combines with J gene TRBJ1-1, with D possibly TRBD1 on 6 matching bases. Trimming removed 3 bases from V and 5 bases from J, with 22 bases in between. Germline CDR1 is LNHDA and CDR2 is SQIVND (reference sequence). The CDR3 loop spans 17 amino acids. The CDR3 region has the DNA TGTGCCAGTAGTATTCCCCTTTTGGAAGGAGGGGGTACTGAAGCTTTCTTT. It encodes CASSIPLLEGGGTEAFF.

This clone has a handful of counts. This CDR3 is CASSLGGYRENYGYTF. CDR3 coding DNA: TGTGCCAGCAGCTTAGGGGGGTACAGGGAAAACTATGGCTACACCTTC. The rearrangement joins TRBV7-2 to TRBJ1-2; D possibly corresponds to TRBD1 (6 bases). CDR3 length equals 16 residues. Trimming cost V 1 base and J 2 bases, with 14 bases left between them. Germline-derived CDR1 and CDR2 are SGHTA and FQGNSA.

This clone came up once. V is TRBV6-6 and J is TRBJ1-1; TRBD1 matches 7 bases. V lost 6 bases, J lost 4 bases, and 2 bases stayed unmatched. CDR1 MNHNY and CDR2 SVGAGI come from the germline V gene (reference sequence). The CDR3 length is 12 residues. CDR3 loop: CASSAGGTEAFF. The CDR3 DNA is TGTGCCAGCAGCGCAGGGGGCACTGAAGCTTTCTTT.